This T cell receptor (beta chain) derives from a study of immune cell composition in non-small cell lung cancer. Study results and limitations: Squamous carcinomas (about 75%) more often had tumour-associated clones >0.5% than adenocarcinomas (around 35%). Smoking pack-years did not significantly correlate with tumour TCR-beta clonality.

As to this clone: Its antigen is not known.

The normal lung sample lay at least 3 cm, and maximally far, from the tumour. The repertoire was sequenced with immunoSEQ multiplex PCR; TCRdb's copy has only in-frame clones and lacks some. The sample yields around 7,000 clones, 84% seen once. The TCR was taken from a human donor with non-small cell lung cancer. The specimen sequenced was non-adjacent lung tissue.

Here the CDR3 reads CASSQEQDFSGANVLTF. The DNA of the CDR3 is TGCGCCAGCAGCCAAGAGCAAGACTTCTCTGGGGCCAACGTCCTGACTTTC. The chain recombines TRBV4-3 with TRBJ2-6; no definite D call. Trimming left V 0 bases short and J 0 bases short, with 9 bases between. The germline gives CDR1 LGHNA, CDR2 YSLEER. The CDR3 is 17 residues long.